The 18 T cell receptor beta chains in this list originate from one sample, sequenced in a study of blood T cell repertoires in COVID-19. Sequencing used immunoSEQ multiplex PCR; TCRdb keeps in-frame clones, though not all of them. The profile covers roughly 190,000 clones, with roughly four fifths appearing a single time and 6% to 7% taken by the ten largest. Sequencing used peripheral blood. Every receptor here comes from a middle-aged woman with acute or convalescent COVID-19.

This clone was observed once. The rearrangement uses TRBV10-3 and TRBJ2-7; 9 bases are a match to TRBD1. This CDR3 spans 12 amino acids. Germline V CDR1 and CDR2: ENHRY, SYGVKD. Trimming cost V 11 bases and J 3 bases; bases outside gene matches: 5. CDR3 region: CAAGTGRYEQYF. CDR3 DNA: TGTGCCGCCGGGACAGGGCGCTACGAGCAGTACTTC.

This rearrangement joins TRBV19 to TRBJ1-2, with no clear D. Germline V gives CDR1 LNHDA, CDR2 SQIVND (reference sequence). CDR3 size: 14 residues. Trimming removed 3 bases from V and 4 bases from J, with 12 bases in between. CDR3 nucleotides: TGTGCCAGTAGTATGGGAGAGTGGGGCTATGGCTACACCTTC. Protein sequence: CASSMGEWGYGYTF. The full variable domain, rest sourced from reference TRBV19 and TRBJ1-2, is DGGITQSPKYLFRKEGQNVTLSCEQNLNHDAMYWYRQDPGQGLRLIYYSQIVNDFQKGDIAEGYSVSREKKESFPLTVTSAQKNPTAFYLCASSMGEWGYGYTFGSGTRLTVV.

This sequence joins TRBV29-1 and TRBJ2-1, with D perhaps TRBD2 (6 bases). This CDR3 contains 15 residues. Trimming removed 6 bases at V and 0 bases at J, with 15 bases between. Germline assignment: CDR1 SQVTM and CDR2 ANQGSEA. CDR3 in DNA: TGCAGCGTCCCCCCTAGCGAAAGCTCCTACAATGAGCAGTTCTTC. Translated: CSVPPSESSYNEQFF.

This chain connects TRBV6-4 to TRBJ2-7; D remains ambiguous. The CDR3 runs to 13 residues. The germline V gene has CDR1 MRHNA and CDR2 SNTAGT. The V end was cut by 3 bases, the J end by 1 base, with 7 bases between. CDR3 residues: CASSEPGSYEQYF. CDR3 nucleotides: TGTGCCAGCAGTGAGCCCGGTTCCTACGAGCAGTACTTC.

The chain combines TRBV6-6 with TRBJ2-7, with 8 positions matching TRBD1. Germline-derived CDR1 and CDR2 are MNHNY and SVGAGI (reference sequence). This CDR3 is built from 14 residues. With V trimmed by 4 bases and J by 7 bases, 9 bases remained unmatched. Here the CDR3 reads CASSSRDRSREQYF. The CDR3, as DNA: TGTGCCAGCAGTTCCCGGGACAGGAGTCGGGAGCAGTACTTC.

V is TRBV19 and J is TRBJ1-6, with TRBD1 matching over 9 bases. Looked up from germline, CDR1 is LNHDA and CDR2 is SQIVND (reference sequence). The V segment lost 7 bases and the J segment 7 bases; nucleotides outside the gene matches: 5. This CDR3 contains 14 residues. The CDR3 is CASNLGQGNSPLHF. Here the CDR3 DNA reads TGTGCCAGTAACCTAGGACAGGGGAATTCACCCCTCCACTTT.

V gene TRBV6-5 combines with J gene TRBJ1-1; possible D gene TRBD1, 6 bases. The germline CDR1 and CDR2 sequences are MNHEY and SVGAGI. CDR3 length equals 15 residues. V lost 0 bases and J lost 0, with 8 bases in between. CDR3 DNA sequence: TGTGCCAGCAGTTACTCGGGGGGGCTGAACACTGAAGCTTTCTTT. As protein: CASSYSGGLNTEAFF.

The CDR3 here is CASSPIAGGYQETQYF. The CDR3 region has the DNA TGTGCCAGCAGTCCAATAGCGGGAGGGTACCAAGAGACCCAGTACTTC. The chain employs TRBV27 and TRBJ2-5; 11 bases agree with TRBD2. CDR1 is MNHEY, CDR2 SMNVEV, per germline (reference sequence). The CDR3 consists of 16 residues. J was trimmed by 0 bases and V by 5 bases; bases with no gene match: 5.

The chain carries TRBV6-6 and TRBJ2-3, with D maybe TRBD1 (6 bases). Germline loops: CDR1 MNHNY, CDR2 SVGAGI (reference sequence). The CDR3 spans 14 residues. V was pared by 10 bases and J by 3 bases, with 17 bases between. The CDR3, as DNA: TGTGCCACGAGAGACAGGTACCTAACAGATACGCAGTATTTT. This translates into CATRDRYLTDTQYF.

This clone was seen a few times. The chain links TRBV9 to TRBJ1-2; 10 nucleotides align to TRBD1. The J segment lost 4 bases and the V segment lost 4 bases, leaving 13 bases of the junction unmatched. Germline CDR1 is SGDLS and CDR2 is YYNGEE. CDR3 length: 17 amino acids. The CDR3 nucleotides are TGTGCCAGCAGCCGACAACCCGGGACAGGGGACTCCTATGGCTACACCTTC. Translating it yields CASSRQPGTGDSYGYTF.

This chain joins TRBV14 and TRBJ2-5; 9 bases are shared with TRBD2. Trimming took 4 bases from V and 5 from J; bases not matched to a gene: 5. The germline CDR1 and CDR2 sequences are SGHDN and FVKESK. There are 14 residues in the CDR3. The CDR3 spells CASSRGRVAETQYF. CDR3 DNA: TGTGCCAGCAGCCGCGGGAGGGTTGCGGAGACCCAGTACTTC.

The chain employs TRBV5-1 and TRBJ2-3; TRBD1 aligns across 7 bases. This CDR3 contains 14 residues. The V segment lost 3 bases and the J segment 4 bases; nucleotides outside the gene matches: 5. The germline CDR1 and CDR2 sequences are SGHRS and YFSETQ. The CDR3 DNA sequence: TGCGCCAGCAGCTGGGGGACAGCTTCAGATACGCAGTATTTT. As protein: CASSWGTASDTQYF.

The CDR3 region has the DNA TGTGCCAGCAGCTCACAGGGTAATGAGCAGTTCTTC. This encodes CASSSQGNEQFF. The V gene is TRBV7-3, the J gene TRBJ2-1; maybe TRBD1 (6 bases). Trimming shortened V by 4 bases and J by 7 bases, and 8 bases separated the two germline ends. CDR3 length equals 12 residues. Germline V gene sequence: CDR1 SGHTA, CDR2 FQGTGA.

The V and J genes are TRBV5-4 and TRBJ1-2; D is unresolved. Trimming stripped 0 bases from V and 9 bases from J, with 9 bases between. Germline V gene sequence: CDR1 SGHNT, CDR2 YYREEE (reference sequence). This CDR3 spans 12 amino acids. The CDR3 reads CASSLGRERYTF. Here the CDR3 DNA reads TGTGCCAGCAGCTTGGGGCGGGAGCGCTACACCTTC.

As concerns this clone: An end of the junction does not agree with germline; a read error may underlie this. This sequence joins TRBV11-3 and TRBJ2-7; no reliable D call. This CDR3 has 16 amino acids. Germline lookup yields CDR1 SGHNT and CDR2 YENEEA. CDR3: CASGFSGPPNAYEQYF. The CDR3 DNA follows: TGTGCCAGCGGCTTTAGTGGGCCGCCGAATGCCTACGAGCAGTACTTC.

The chain links TRBV2 to TRBJ2-1; TRBD1 aligns across 7 bases. This CDR3 contains 15 residues. The germline V gene encodes CDR1 SNHLY and CDR2 FYNNEI. J gave up 4 bases and V 0 bases, and 3 bases lay outside the gene matches. The CDR3 protein is CASSEAWTGYNEQFF. The CDR3 DNA follows: TGTGCCAGCAGTGAAGCCTGGACAGGATACAATGAGCAGTTCTTC.

In its sample, this clone was seen a few times. This rearrangement joins TRBV24-1 to TRBJ1-4, with D perhaps matching TRBD1 (6 bases). The ends were cut back, 2 bases at V and 5 bases at J, with 11 bases in the middle. The CDR3 is 15 residues long. The V gene's germline CDR1 is KGHDR and CDR2 SFDVKD. CDR3 coding DNA: TGTGCCACCAGTGATTCTACAGGGATGAATGAAAAACTGTTTTTT. Encoded protein: CATSDSTGMNEKLFF.

The chain couples TRBV28 to TRBJ2-7, with 11 bases identical to TRBD1. V was pared by 7 bases and J by 7 bases, with 15 bases of the junction left unmatched. CDR1 and CDR2 (germline): MDHEN, SYDVKM. CDR3 length: 16 residues. CDR3 nucleotides: TGTGCCAGCATCCCAGGCCTAGGACAGGGGGCTGGGGAGCAGTACTTC. It specifies CASIPGLGQGAGEQYF.